Shown below are 5 T cell receptor beta chains from a single sample sequenced in a study of long-term antiretroviral therapy in people with HIV. Assay version v3.0 of immunoSEQ was used, and it was run at survey level. TCRdb's table, derived via immunoSEQ multiplex PCR, lists solely in-frame clones and lacks some. The repertoire holds some 30,000 clones, with 85% to 90% as singletons. Sequencing was performed on unsorted PBMCs, taken 1.8 years after starting antiretroviral therapy. The receptors were gathered from a woman aged 18 to 35 with HIV.

The chain carries TRBV28 and TRBJ2-1; 10 positions agree with TRBD2. CDR1 and CDR2 (germline): MDHEN, SYDVKM. The CDR3 totals 17 residues. Trimming at V came to 0 bases and at J to 0 bases, leaving 2 bases not matched to a gene. The CDR3 DNA is TGTGCCAGCAGTTTATGGAGCGGGAGGGGCTCCTACAATGAGCAGTTCTTC. This encodes CASSLWSGRGSYNEQFF.

CDR3 nucleotide sequence: TGTGCCAGTAGTATAGATACTAGTGGGTATGAGCAGTTCTTC. This gives the protein CASSIDTSGYEQFF. The chain combines TRBV19 with TRBJ2-1, with D possibly TRBD2 on 5 matching bases. V was cut by 0 bases and J by 8 bases, with 11 bases left in between. CDR1 and CDR2 (germline): LNHDA, SQIVND (reference sequence). The CDR3 sequence is 14 residues long.

The V call is TRBV2, the J call TRBJ2-7, with TRBD2 matching over 14 bases. The ends lost 6 bases at V and 5 bases at J; junction bases unmatched: 12. The V gene's germline CDR1 is SNHLY and CDR2 FYNNEI. This CDR3 is built from 17 residues. DNA of the CDR3: TGTGCCAGCAGGACCGGAACTGGGACTAGCGGGAGAGACGAGCAGTACTTC. The encoded protein is CASRTGTGTSGRDEQYF.

The chain uses TRBV5-1 and TRBJ2-7; TRBD2 agrees at 13 bases. V lost 4 bases to trimming and J lost 2 bases; unmatched junction nucleotides: 6. The CDR3 is made up of 16 amino acids. The germline gives CDR1 SGHRS, CDR2 YFSETQ. CDR3 nucleotides: TGCGCCAGCAGCACCGGGACTAGCGGGATTCCCTACGAGCAGTACTTC. This encodes CASSTGTSGIPYEQYF.

The gene calls are TRBV7-9 and TRBJ1-1; tentative D call: TRBD1 (5 bases). Trimming removed 1 base from V and 4 bases from J, with 10 bases in between. The V gene's germline CDR1 is SEHNR and CDR2 FQNEAQ (reference sequence). The CDR3 consists of 14 residues. This CDR3 reads CASSLDVGGTEAFF. In nucleotides, the CDR3 is TGTGCCAGCAGCTTAGATGTGGGGGGCACTGAAGCTTTCTTT.